Each of the 8 T cell receptor beta chains below was sequenced from the same sample in a study of early T cells in non-severe SARS-CoV-2 infection (dated by TCRdb to about 2021). The library was generated by 5' RACE. This sample was sequenced with a NextSeq 500. TCRdb's own reprocessing of the public reads used fastp at Q25 and MiXCR and kept productive beta chains. Rows are combined by CDR3 protein, so each entry shows the most common genes and DNA. The sample table records roughly 45,000 distinct CDR3 sequences; about 11% of these occur just once. The top ten clones comprise more than 9% of the sample. Sequenced material: whole blood. These receptors were taken from an adult who was a healthcare worker with PCR-confirmed SARS-CoV-2 infection or an uninfected control (not recorded which).

The rearrangement joins TRBV20-1 to TRBJ1-6, with D possibly being TRBD1 (5 bases). CDR1 is DFQATT, CDR2 SNEGSKA, per germline (reference sequence). The germline V and J ends were trimmed by 3 bases and 9 bases, with 9 bases remaining between them. The CDR3 has 12 amino acids. The DNA for the CDR3 is TGCAGTGCTAGCCAGGGAGGTTCACCCCTCCACTTT. Translated, it gives CSASQGGSPLHF.

This clonotype was recorded many times. The rearrangement links TRBV30 to TRBJ2-1; no clear D. V lost 5 bases and J lost 7, with 12 bases in between. CDR1 is GTSNPN, CDR2 SVGIG, per germline (reference sequence). The CDR3 runs to 12 residues. The CDR3 loop reads CAWAGLGNEQFF. Here the CDR3 DNA reads TGTGCCTGGGCCGGGCTTGGGAATGAGCAGTTCTTC.

The chain has TRBV10-3 and TRBJ1-1; D may be TRBD1 (5 bases). Trimming stripped 4 bases from V and 1 base from J, with 10 bases between. In germline, CDR1 is ENHRY, CDR2 SYGVKD. The length of the CDR3 is 14 residues. CDR3 nucleotide sequence: TGTGCCATCAGTGCGACAGTGCAGAACACTGAAGCTTTCTTT. It codes for CAISATVQNTEAFF.

This chain connects TRBV20-1 to TRBJ1-4; D call uncertain. Trimming removed 0 bases at V and 5 bases at J, with 10 bases between. CDR1 is DFQATT and CDR2 is SNEGSKA in the germline V gene (reference sequence). The CDR3 contains 14 residues. The CDR3 nucleotides read TGCAGTGCTAGAGATCCCAGTCAGAATGAAAAACTGTTTTTT. This encodes CSARDPSQNEKLFF.

This clonotype was detected many times. In DNA, the CDR3 is TGTGCCAGCAGCCAAGAAATAGCGGACCTTACCTATGGCTACACCTTC. Protein: CASSQEIADLTYGYTF. The genes are TRBV3-1 and TRBJ1-2; D is unresolved. The V gene's germline CDR1 is LGHDT and CDR2 YNNKEL (reference sequence). CDR3 length: 16 amino acids. V was clipped by 0 bases and J by 4 bases, with 15 bases between them.

On this clonotype itself: This may be a read error, as it is one base from a much larger clone. The gene calls are TRBV3-1 and TRBJ2-3; D remains unclear. CDR3 length: 11 residues. Germline CDR1 and CDR2: LGHDT and YNNKEL (reference sequence). V lost 3 bases and J 2 bases, leaving 0 bases between the germline ends. This chain's CDR3 is CASSHTDTQYF. As DNA, the CDR3 is TGTGCCAGCAGCCACACAGATACGCAGTATTTT.

This clonotype appeared many times. The chain links TRBV7-8 to TRBJ2-3, with D uncertain. The germline V gene has CDR1 SGHVS and CDR2 FQNEAQ. Trimming stripped 3 bases from V and 5 bases from J, with 6 bases between. The CDR3 length is 12 residues. The CDR3 loop reads CASSFQEDTQYF. CDR3 coding DNA: TGTGCCAGCAGCTTCCAAGAAGATACGCAGTATTTT.

This clonotype came up a few times. This chain joins TRBV6-1 and TRBJ1-2, with 12 positions matching TRBD1. The V gene's germline CDR1 is MNHNS and CDR2 SASEGT. V lost 4 bases to trimming and J lost 6 bases; unmatched junction nucleotides: 15. CDR3 length: 18 amino acids. Written as DNA, the CDR3 is TGTGCCAGCAGTGCCCCCCCCGGGACAGGGGGCGATCTTCATGGCTACACCTTC. It yields the protein CASSAPPGTGGDLHGYTF.